The source of this T cell receptor (beta chain) is a study of cytomegalovirus exposure and HLA in healthy donors. Points from the study as a whole: Researchers left out some V segments, among them TRBV6-2 and TRBV6-3, as indistinguishable.

This clone was seen only once. Its antigen remains unknown. 60 Vbeta and 13 Jbeta primers were used in PCR. The protocol was immunoSEQ multiplex PCR, while the TCRdb copy is restricted to in-frame clones and leaves out a portion. The table shows 180,000 or so clones, with roughly 85% occurring only once. This CDR3 contains 21 residues. The genes are TRBV21-1 and TRBJ1-5. TRBV21-1 corresponds to a pseudogene. Specimen: PBMCs. This clonotype was obtained from a male donor in good health and CMV-seronegative. CDR3 nucleotides: TGTGCCAGCAGCAAAGATGGGGACTCGTTGTTGAGTCGTTATAGCAATCAGCCCCAGCATTTT. Translating gives CASSKDGDSLLSRYSNQPQHF.